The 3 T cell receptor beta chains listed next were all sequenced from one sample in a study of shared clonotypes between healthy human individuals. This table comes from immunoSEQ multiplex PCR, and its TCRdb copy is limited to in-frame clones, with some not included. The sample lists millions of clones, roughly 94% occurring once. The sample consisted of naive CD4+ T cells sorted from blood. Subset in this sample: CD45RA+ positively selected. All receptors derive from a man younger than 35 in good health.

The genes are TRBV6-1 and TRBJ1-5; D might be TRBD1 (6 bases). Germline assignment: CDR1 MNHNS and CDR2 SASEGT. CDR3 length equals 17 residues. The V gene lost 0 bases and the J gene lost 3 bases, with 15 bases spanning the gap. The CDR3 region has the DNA TGTGCCAGCAGTGAAGCCCCGGACAGACAACTCAATCAGCCCCAGCATTTT. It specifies CASSEAPDRQLNQPQHF.

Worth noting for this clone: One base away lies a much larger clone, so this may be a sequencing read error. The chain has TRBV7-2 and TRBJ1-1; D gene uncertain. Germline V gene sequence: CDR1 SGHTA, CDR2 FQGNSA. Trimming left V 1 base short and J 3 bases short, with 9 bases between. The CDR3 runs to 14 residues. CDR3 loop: CASSLGSWDTEAFF. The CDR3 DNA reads TGTGCCAGCAGCTTAGGCTCCTGGGACACTGAAGCTTTCTTT.

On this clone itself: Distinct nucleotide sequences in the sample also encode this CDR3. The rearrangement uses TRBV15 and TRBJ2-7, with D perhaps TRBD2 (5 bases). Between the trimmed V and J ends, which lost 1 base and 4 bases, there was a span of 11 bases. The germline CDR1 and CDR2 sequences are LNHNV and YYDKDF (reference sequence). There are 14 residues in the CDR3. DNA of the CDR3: TGTGCCACCAGCAGAGCGAGGGAAGGGTACGAGCAGTACTTC. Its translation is CATSRAREGYEQYF.